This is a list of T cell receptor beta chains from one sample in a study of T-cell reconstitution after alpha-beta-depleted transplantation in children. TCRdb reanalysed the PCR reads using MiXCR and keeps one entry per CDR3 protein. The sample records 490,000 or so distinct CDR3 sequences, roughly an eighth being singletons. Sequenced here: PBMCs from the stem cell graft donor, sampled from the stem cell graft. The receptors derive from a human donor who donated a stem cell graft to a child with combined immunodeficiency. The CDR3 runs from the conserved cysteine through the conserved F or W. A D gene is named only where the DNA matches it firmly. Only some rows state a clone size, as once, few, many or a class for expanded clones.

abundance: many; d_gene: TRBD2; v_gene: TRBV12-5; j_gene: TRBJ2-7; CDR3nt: TGTGCTAGTGGTCCTGGACTAGAAGGGTACGAGCAGTACTTC; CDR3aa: CASGPGLEGYEQYF
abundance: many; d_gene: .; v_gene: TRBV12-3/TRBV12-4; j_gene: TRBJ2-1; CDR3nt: TGTGCCAGCAGCAGCGGAACTTCTGGCAATGAGCAGTTCTTC; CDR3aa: CASSSGTSGNEQFF
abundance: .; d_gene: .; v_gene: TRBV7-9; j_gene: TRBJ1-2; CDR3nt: TGTGCCAGCAGCTCGGGACGTGTCCCCAACTATGGCTACACCTTC; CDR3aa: CASSSGRVPNYGYTF
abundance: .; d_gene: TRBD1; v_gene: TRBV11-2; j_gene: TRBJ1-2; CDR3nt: TGTGCCAGCAGAAAGACAGGGGGCTATGGCTACACCTTC; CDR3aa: CASRKTGGYGYTF
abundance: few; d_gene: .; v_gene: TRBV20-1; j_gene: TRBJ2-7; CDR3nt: TGCAGTGCTAGAGACGCCGGGAGTAACTACGAGCAGTACTTC; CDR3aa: CSARDAGSNYEQYF
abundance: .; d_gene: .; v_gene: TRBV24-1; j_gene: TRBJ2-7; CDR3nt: TGTGCCACCAGTGATTGGACAGCCAATCCCTACGAGCAGTACTTC; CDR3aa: CATSDWTANPYEQYF
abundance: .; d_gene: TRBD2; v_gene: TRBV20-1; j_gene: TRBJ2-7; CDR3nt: TGCAGTGCTAGAGATCGACTAGCGCTATACGAGCAGTACTTC; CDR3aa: CSARDRLALYEQYF
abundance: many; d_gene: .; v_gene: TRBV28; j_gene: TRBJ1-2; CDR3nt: TGTGCCAGCAGCACACCGGGACAAGGCTATGGCTACACCTTC; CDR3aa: CASSTPGQGYGYTF
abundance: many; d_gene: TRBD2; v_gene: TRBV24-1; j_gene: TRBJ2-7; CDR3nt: TGTGCCACCAGTGCCCGGACTAGCGGGTCCTACGAGCAGTACTTC; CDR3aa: CATSARTSGSYEQYF
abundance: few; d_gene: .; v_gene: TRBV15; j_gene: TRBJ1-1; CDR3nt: TGTGCCACCAGTCCCTCGCCCTCCTTCGAATCCACTGAAGCTTTCTTT; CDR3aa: CATSPSPSFESTEAFF
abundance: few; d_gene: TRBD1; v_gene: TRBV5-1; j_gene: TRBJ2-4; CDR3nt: TGCGCCAGCAGCTACACAGGGGGAGCCAAAAACATTCAGTACTTC; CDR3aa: CASSYTGGAKNIQYF
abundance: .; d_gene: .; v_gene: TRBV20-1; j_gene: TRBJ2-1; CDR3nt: TGCTGTGCTACCCAAGGAATAGGGGGAGTGAATGAGCAGTTCTTC; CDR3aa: CCATQGIGGVNEQFF
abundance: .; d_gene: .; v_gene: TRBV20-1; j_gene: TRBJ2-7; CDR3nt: TGCAGTGCTAGAGATGATGGAGGGTACCCCTCCTACGAGCAGTACTTC; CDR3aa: CSARDDGGYPSYEQYF
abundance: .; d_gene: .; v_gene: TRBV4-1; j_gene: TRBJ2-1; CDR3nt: TGCGCCAGCAGCCAACTCAGCTGGGGGGACAATGAGCAGTTCTTC; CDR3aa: CASSQLSWGDNEQFF
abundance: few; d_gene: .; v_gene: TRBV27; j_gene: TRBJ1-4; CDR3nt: TGTGCCAGCAAGGGGGGCTGGGGGGAAAAACTGTTTTTT; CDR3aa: CASKGGWGEKLFF
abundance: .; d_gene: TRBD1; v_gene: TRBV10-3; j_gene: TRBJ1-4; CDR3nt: TGTGCCATCAGAGCTGGGACAGGCAAGGGAGAGGAAAAACTGTTTTTT; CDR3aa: CAIRAGTGKGEEKLFF
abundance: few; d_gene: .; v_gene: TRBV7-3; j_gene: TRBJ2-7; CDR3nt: TGTGCCAGCAGCTTAATCAGGGGAGACACGTACGAGCAGTACTTC; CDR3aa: CASSLIRGDTYEQYF
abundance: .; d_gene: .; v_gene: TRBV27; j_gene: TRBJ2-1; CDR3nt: TGTGCCAGCAGTCTTAGCGGCCACTACAATGAGCAGTTCTTC; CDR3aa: CASSLSGHYNEQFF
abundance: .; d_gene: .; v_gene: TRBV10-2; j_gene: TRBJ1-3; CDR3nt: TGCGCCAGCACAGAGGGGGGGTACGGGTACGGAAACACCATATATTTT; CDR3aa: CASTEGGYGYGNTIYF
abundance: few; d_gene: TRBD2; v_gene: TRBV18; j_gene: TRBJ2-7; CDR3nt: TGTGCCAGCTCACCTAGCGGGGGCAGAAGCTCCTACGAGCAGTACTTC; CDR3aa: CASSPSGGRSSYEQYF
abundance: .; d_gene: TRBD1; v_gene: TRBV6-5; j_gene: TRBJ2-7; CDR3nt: TGTGCCAGCGGTCACCGCGGGACAGGGGCATTAGGGGAGCAGTACTTC; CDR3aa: CASGHRGTGALGEQYF
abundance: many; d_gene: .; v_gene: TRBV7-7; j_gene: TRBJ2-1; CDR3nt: TGTGCCAGCAGCTGTCGGTCGAGGGAATCCTACAATGAGCAGTTCTTC; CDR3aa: CASSCRSRESYNEQFF
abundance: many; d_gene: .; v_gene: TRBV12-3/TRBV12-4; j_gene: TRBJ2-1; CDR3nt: TGTGCCAGCAGTCCCCCCTCCCGATTCCATGAGCAGTTCTTC; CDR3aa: CASSPPSRFHEQFF
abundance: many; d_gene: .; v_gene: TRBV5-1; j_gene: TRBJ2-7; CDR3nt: TGCGCCAGCAGCTTGGATCCGACAGCTCCCTCCTACGAGCAGTACTTC; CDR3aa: CASSLDPTAPSYEQYF
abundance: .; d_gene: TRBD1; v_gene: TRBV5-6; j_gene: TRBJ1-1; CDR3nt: TGTGCCAGCAGCTTGGGGACAGGGACGGCTTTCTTT; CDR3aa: CASSLGTGTAFF
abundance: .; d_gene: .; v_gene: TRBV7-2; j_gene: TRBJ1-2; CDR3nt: TGTGCCAGCAGCTTCACAGGGAGTGGCTACACCTTC; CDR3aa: CASSFTGSGYTF
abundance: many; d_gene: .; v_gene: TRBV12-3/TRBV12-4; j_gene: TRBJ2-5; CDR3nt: TGTGCCAGCAGTTTGAGTCAAGAGACCCAGTACTTC; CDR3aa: CASSLSQETQYF
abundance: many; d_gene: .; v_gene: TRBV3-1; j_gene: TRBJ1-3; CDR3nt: TGTGCCAGCAGCCAAGAACGTCAACAGGGACTCAACACCATATATTTT; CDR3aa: CASSQERQQGLNTIYF
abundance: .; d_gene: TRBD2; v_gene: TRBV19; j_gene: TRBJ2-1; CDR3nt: TGTGCCAGTAGTGCCTCTACTAGCGGGCCAATGGGTTTCTCCTACAATGAGCAGTTCTTC; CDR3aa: CASSASTSGPMGFSYNEQFF
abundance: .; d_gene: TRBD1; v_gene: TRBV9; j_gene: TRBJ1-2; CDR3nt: TGTGCCAGCAGCGTATCCACCGGGACAGGGGAATTCGACGGCTACACCTTC; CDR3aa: CASSVSTGTGEFDGYTF
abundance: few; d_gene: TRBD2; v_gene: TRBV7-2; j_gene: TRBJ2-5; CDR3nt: TGTGCCAGCAGCCTCGGACTAGCGGGGGCCATCCAAGAGACCCAGTACTTC; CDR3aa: CASSLGLAGAIQETQYF
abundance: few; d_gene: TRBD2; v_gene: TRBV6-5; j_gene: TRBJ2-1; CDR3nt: TGTGCCAGCAGTTACCGGGTAGCGGGTCCCGTAATTGAGCAGTTCTTC; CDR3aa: CASSYRVAGPVIEQFF
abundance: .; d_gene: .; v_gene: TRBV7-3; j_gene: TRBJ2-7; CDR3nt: TGTGCCAGCAGCTTAACCCGGACACGGAGCTCCTACGAGCAGTACTTC; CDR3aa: CASSLTRTRSSYEQYF
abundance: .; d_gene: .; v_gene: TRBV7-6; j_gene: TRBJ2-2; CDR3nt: TGTGCCAGCAGAGACATGTTAGGGGCCGGGGAGCTGTTTTTT; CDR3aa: CASRDMLGAGELFF
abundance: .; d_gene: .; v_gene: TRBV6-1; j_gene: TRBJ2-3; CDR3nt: TGTGCCATTTCATCCTCCGGGCTCACAGATACGCAGTATTTT; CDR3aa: CAISSSGLTDTQYF
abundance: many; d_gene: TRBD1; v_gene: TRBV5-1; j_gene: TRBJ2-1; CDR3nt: TGCGCCAGCAGCTTGTTGCAGGGGGTTTACAATGAGCAGTTCTTC; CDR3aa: CASSLLQGVYNEQFF
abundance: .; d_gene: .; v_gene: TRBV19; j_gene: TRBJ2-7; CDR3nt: TGTGCCAGTAGTGGGGCCCCGGGCGACGAGCAGTACTTC; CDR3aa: CASSGAPGDEQYF
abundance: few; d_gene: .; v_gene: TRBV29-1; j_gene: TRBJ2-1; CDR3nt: TGCAGCGGAGGGGTTAATGAGCAGTTCTTC; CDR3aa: CSGGVNEQFF
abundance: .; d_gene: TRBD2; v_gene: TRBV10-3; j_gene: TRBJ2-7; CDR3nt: TGTGCCATCAGTGACTCTAGCGGCTTAGACGAGCAGTACTTC; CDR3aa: CAISDSSGLDEQYF
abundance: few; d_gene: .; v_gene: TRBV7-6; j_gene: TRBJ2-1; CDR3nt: TGTGCCAGCAGCTTATCCGTAGGAGAAAAAACCAGCTCCTACAATGAGCAGTTCTTC; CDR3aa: CASSLSVGEKTSSYNEQFF
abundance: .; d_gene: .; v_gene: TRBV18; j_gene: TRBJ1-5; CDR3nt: TGTGCCAGCTCGACGGGGGGCGGCGACAATCAGCCCCAGCATTTT; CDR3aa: CASSTGGGDNQPQHF
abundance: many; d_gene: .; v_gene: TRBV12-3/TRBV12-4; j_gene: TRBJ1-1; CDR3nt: TGTGCCAGCAGTTTCCGGGGTGCCACTGAAGCTTTCTTT; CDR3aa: CASSFRGATEAFF
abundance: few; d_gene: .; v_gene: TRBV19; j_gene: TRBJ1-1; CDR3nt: TGTGCCAGTAAGGACAGCTATCACACTGAAGCTTTCTTT; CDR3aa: CASKDSYHTEAFF
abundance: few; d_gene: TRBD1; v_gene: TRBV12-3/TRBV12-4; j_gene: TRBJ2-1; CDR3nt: TGTGCCAGCCGGGGACAGGGGGCGTACACTGAGCAGTTCTTC; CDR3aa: CASRGQGAYTEQFF
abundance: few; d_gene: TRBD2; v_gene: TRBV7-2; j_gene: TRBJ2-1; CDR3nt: TGTGCCAGCAGCCATTCGAGCGGGGGGCCCACCAATGAGCAGTTCTTC; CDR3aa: CASSHSSGGPTNEQFF
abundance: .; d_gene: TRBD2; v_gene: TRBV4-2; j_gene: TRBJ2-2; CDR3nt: TGTGCCAGCAGCCAAGAAGGGGTAGCGGGGGGGCCCGCCGGGGAGCTGTTTTTT; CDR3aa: CASSQEGVAGGPAGELFF
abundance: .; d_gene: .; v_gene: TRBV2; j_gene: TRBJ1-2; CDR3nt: TGTGCCAGCAGTCAAGACGACTATGGCTACACCTTC; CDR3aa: CASSQDDYGYTF
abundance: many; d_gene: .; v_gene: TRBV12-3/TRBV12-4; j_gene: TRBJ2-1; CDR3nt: TGTGCCAGCAGTGACACACCAGTGAATGAGCAGTTCTTC; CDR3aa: CASSDTPVNEQFF
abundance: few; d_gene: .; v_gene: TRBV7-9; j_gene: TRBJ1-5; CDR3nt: TGTGCCAGCAGCTCTTCAGGTCTTAGCAATCAGCCCCAGCATTTT; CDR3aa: CASSSSGLSNQPQHF
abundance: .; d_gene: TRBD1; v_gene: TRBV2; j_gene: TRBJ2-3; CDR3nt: TGTGCCAGCAGATTCTTGACAGGGACAGATACGCAGTATTTT; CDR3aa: CASRFLTGTDTQYF
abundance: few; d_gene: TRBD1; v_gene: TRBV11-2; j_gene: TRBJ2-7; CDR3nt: TGTGCCAGCAGCTTAGGTGGGGACAGAGCGACCTACGAGCAGTACTTC; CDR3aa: CASSLGGDRATYEQYF
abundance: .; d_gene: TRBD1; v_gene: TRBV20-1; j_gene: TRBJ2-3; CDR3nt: TGCAGTGCTAGACCCAGACAGGGTTTAGGAGATACGCAGTATTTT; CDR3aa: CSARPRQGLGDTQYF
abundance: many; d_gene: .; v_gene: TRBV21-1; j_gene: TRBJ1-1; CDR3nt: TGTGCCAGCAGTGACACAGGGGACACTGAAGCTTTCTTT; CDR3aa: CASSDTGDTEAFF
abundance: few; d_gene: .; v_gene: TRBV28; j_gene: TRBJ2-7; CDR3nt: TGTGCCAGTAGTTCATACGGGGTCTCCTACGAGCAGTACTTC; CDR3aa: CASSSYGVSYEQYF
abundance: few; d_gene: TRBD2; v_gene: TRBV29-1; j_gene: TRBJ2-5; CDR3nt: TGCAGCGTTGAAGTCGAGGGAGGGCGAGAGACCCAGTACTTC; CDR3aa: CSVEVEGGRETQYF